These 20 T cell receptor beta chains share one sample of origin, sequenced in a study of STAT5B mutations in CD4+ large granular lymphocyte leukemia. The repertoire was sequenced with immunoSEQ multiplex PCR; TCRdb's copy has only in-frame clones and lacks some. The repertoire holds about 35,000 clones, with 81% as singletons. Specimen: CD4+ T cells from blood buffy coats. These receptors originate from a human donor in good health.

This clone was picked up one time. V is TRBV10-3 and J is TRBJ1-6; possible D gene TRBD1, 5 bases. CDR1 is ENHRY, CDR2 SYGVKD, per germline. The CDR3 length is 14 residues. Trimming shortened V by 6 bases and J by 10 bases, and 16 bases separated the two germline ends. This chain's CDR3 is CAIRMTVAGSPLHF. The DNA of the CDR3 is TGTGCCATCAGGATGACAGTGGCCGGGTCACCCCTCCACTTT.

The chain carries TRBV6-5 and TRBJ2-3, with 7 bases fitting TRBD2. The CDR3 sequence is 14 residues long. From germline, CDR1 is MNHEY and CDR2 SVGAGI. The trim removed 6 bases at V and 2 bases at J, leaving 5 bases unmatched. The DNA for the CDR3 is TGTGCCAGCAGCCGAGCGGGACTCACAGATACGCAGTATTTT. Residues: CASSRAGLTDTQYF.

The V gene is TRBV11-1, the J gene TRBJ2-7; TRBD1 matches at 9 bases. This CDR3 comprises 14 residues. J lost 5 bases, V lost 3 bases, and 5 bases had no gene match. From germline, CDR1 is SGHAT and CDR2 FQDESV (reference sequence). In DNA form, the CDR3 reads TGTGCCAGCAGCTTCGGGACAGGGTTTAACGAGCAGTACTTC. Translated: CASSFGTGFNEQYF.

CDR3 nucleotide sequence: TGTGCCAGCAGCCAATGGGGGGGGGACAGGGACTATGGCTACACCTTC. Translated: CASSQWGGDRDYGYTF. The chain employs TRBV28 and TRBJ1-2; 9 nucleotides agree with TRBD1. There are 16 residues in the CDR3. The V gene's germline CDR1 is MDHEN and CDR2 SYDVKM. The V and J ends lost 6 bases and 3 bases, in that order; junction bases with no gene match: 11.

The chain joins TRBV15 to TRBJ2-7, with D possibly matching TRBD1 (6 bases). Trimming stripped 1 base from V and 5 bases from J, with 18 bases between. In germline, CDR1 is LNHNV, CDR2 YYDKDF (reference sequence). The CDR3 extends over 16 amino acids. CDR3 residues: CATSRAGTPLGHEQYF. CDR3 coding DNA: TGTGCCACCAGCAGAGCCGGGACACCACTAGGGCACGAGCAGTACTTC.

The V call is TRBV27, the J call TRBJ2-3, with 8 bases that match TRBD2. Germline V gene data show CDR1 as MNHEY and CDR2 as SMNVEV (reference sequence). V shed 5 bases, J shed 4 bases, and the junction held 8 bases outside the gene matches. CDR3 size: 15 residues. CDR3 sequence reads: CASSPLAAEADTQYF. CDR3 nucleotides: TGTGCCAGCAGTCCACTAGCGGCGGAGGCAGATACGCAGTATTTT.

The V call is TRBV10-3, the J call TRBJ2-1, with 13 bases aligning to TRBD2. Trimming at V came to 5 bases and at J to 0 bases, leaving 1 base not matched to a gene. There are 16 residues in the CDR3. CDR1 is ENHRY and CDR2 is SYGVKD in the germline V gene. The CDR3 DNA reads TGTGCCATCAGTAGGACTAGCGGGAGCTCCTACAATGAGCAGTTCTTC. Amino acids: CAISRTSGSSYNEQFF.

The chain recombines TRBV5-1 with TRBJ2-7; D is perhaps TRBD2 (6 bases). Trimming left V 4 bases short and J 6 bases short, with 11 bases between. There are 12 residues in the CDR3. The germline V gene has CDR1 SGHRS and CDR2 YFSETQ. DNA for the CDR3: TGCGCCAGCAGCGGTGGAGGGTCCGAGCAGTACTTC. The encoded protein is CASSGGGSEQYF.

This chain links TRBV2 with TRBJ2-7; 7 bases agree with TRBD1. Germline V gives CDR1 SNHLY, CDR2 FYNNEI. The CDR3 has 15 amino acids. V was clipped by 6 bases and J by 3 bases; unmatched bases: 11. In nucleotides, the CDR3 is TGTGCCAGCAGATTAGACAGGGATCGGGTCTACGAGCAGTACTTC. It specifies CASRLDRDRVYEQYF.

The V gene is TRBV5-6, the J gene TRBJ1-3; D possibly corresponds to TRBD1 (5 bases). The V gene's germline CDR1 is SGHDT and CDR2 YYEEEE. V dropped 4 bases and J dropped 8 bases, with 22 bases sitting between them. The CDR3 length is 16 residues. The CDR3 DNA reads as TGTGCCAGCAGCCGGGGGGGAGGCACCCCCTTACACACCATATATTTT. Protein product: CASSRGGGTPLHTIYF.

This clone has just a few counts. This chain's CDR3 is CASSIRGTGELFF. The CDR3 DNA is TGTGCCAGTAGTATAAGGGGCACCGGGGAGCTGTTTTTT. The chain uses TRBV19 and TRBJ2-2; D is possibly TRBD1 (5 bases). CDR1 is LNHDA, CDR2 SQIVND, per germline (reference sequence). The V gene lost 2 bases and the J gene lost 4 bases, with 5 bases spanning the gap. This CDR3 has 13 residues.

The rearrangement joins TRBV7-8 to TRBJ2-7; D possibly uses TRBD1 or TRBD2 (6 bases each). The CDR3 is 14 residues long. Trimming removed 0 bases from V and 10 bases from J, with 16 bases in between. Germline CDR1 reads SGHVS; CDR2 reads FQNEAQ. Written as DNA, the CDR3 is TGTGCCAGCAGCTTAGCGGGACTCCTGGGGGGCCAGTACTTC. Translating it yields CASSLAGLLGGQYF.

V and J are TRBV4-3 and TRBJ2-3; 11 bases are a match to TRBD1. With 1 base clipped from V and 5 bases from J, the junction kept 5 bases outside the gene matches. Germline lookup yields CDR1 LGHNA and CDR2 YSLEER. The CDR3 spans 16 residues. The CDR3 nucleotides read TGCGCCAGCAGCCAAGGGACAGGGGGCGGTGTAGATACGCAGTATTTT. Translating gives CASSQGTGGGVDTQYF.

This sequence joins TRBV21-1 and TRBJ2-7. TRBV21-1 represents a pseudogene. The CDR3 runs 11 residues. The chain's CDR3 is CASRFSYEQYF. The CDR3 nucleotides read TGTGCCAGCAGGTTCTCCTACGAGCAGTACTTC.

The V call is TRBV9, the J call TRBJ2-5, with unresolved D. Germline CDR1 is SGDLS and CDR2 is YYNGEE. V was shortened by 2 bases and J by 5 bases, with 13 bases between the two germline ends. This CDR3 has 14 residues. The chain's CDR3 is CASSVDPQRETQYF. In DNA form, the CDR3 reads TGTGCCAGCAGCGTTGACCCTCAGAGGGAGACCCAGTACTTC.

V is TRBV10-3 and J is TRBJ2-7, with 13 bases matching TRBD2. CDR1 ENHRY and CDR2 SYGVKD come from the germline V gene. After removal of 2 bases from V and 3 bases from J, the junction contained 13 bases not matched to a gene. CDR3 length: 19 residues. CDR3 loop: CAISEHPGTSGILFYEQYF. CDR3 in DNA: TGTGCCATCAGTGAGCACCCCGGGACTAGCGGGATATTGTTCTACGAGCAGTACTTC.

V usage is TRBV5-4 and J usage is TRBJ2-5, with 8 bases identical to TRBD1. The CDR3 spans 16 residues. The ends lost 4 bases at V and 3 bases at J; junction bases unmatched: 11. Germline V lookup: CDR1 SGHNT, CDR2 YYREEE (reference sequence). The CDR3 DNA reads TGTGCCAGCAGCCTGCCCATAGGACAGGGAGAAGAGACCCAGTACTTC. Residues: CASSLPIGQGEETQYF.

The chain combines TRBV7-2 with TRBJ2-5, with D maybe TRBD1 (5 bases). Trimming cost V 5 bases and J 4 bases, with 11 bases left between them. CDR3 length: 13 residues. CDR1 SGHTA and CDR2 FQGNSA come from the germline V gene. CDR3 residues: CASSRGQGETQYF. The DNA for the CDR3 is TGTGCCAGCAGCAGAGGACAAGGAGAGACCCAGTACTTC.

The chain recombines TRBV20-1 with TRBJ2-1, with a possible D match to TRBD2 (6 bases). Trimming stripped 7 bases from V and 8 bases from J, with 12 bases between. Germline V gene data show CDR1 as DFQATT and CDR2 as SNEGSKA (reference sequence). CDR3 length: 11 amino acids. In DNA, the CDR3 is TGCAGTGGGCTAGCTAGCGATGAGCAGTTCTTC. As protein: CSGLASDEQFF.

This chain uses TRBV5-4 with TRBJ1-1; perhaps TRBD1 as D (6 bases). The germline V and J ends were trimmed by 0 bases and 0 bases, with 12 bases remaining between them. Germline CDR1 reads SGHNT; CDR2 reads YYREEE (reference sequence). The CDR3 totals 16 residues. The CDR3 DNA follows: TGTGCCAGCAGCTTGGCCGGACAGAGATTGAACACTGAAGCTTTCTTT. It codes for CASSLAGQRLNTEAFF.